This T cell receptor (beta chain) was observed in a study of T cells in Graves' hyperthyroidism and ophthalmopathy. RNA transcripts yielded amplified TCR beta CDR3 regions. Carried out on the TCR CDR3, a first-round RT-PCR used the HTBI primer set. From the multiplex PCR reads, TCRdb called clonotypes with MiXCR, one entry per CDR3 protein. The table records 130,000 to 150,000 distinct CDR3 sequences, roughly a fifth of them present only once. Note on this clonotype: The antigen is unknown.

Predating any ophthalmopathy symptoms, the blood sample was taken at first hyperthyroidism diagnosis. Study results and limitations: Ophthalmopathy was told apart from stable hyperthyroidism by a 13 V-J model. Prediction of ophthalmopathy progression came a median around 6 months pre-onset.

V was clipped by 7 bases and J by 5 bases, with 21 bases between them. The CDR3 is 16 residues long. Germline V CDR1 and CDR2: LNHDA, SQIVND (reference sequence). The origin of this receptor is a woman between 50 and 59 years old with Graves' hyperthyroidism that later progressed to Graves' ophthalmopathy. The chain joins TRBV19 to TRBJ2-1; D may correspond to TRBD1 or TRBD2 (6 bases each). The sequenced sample consisted of blood. CDR3 coding DNA: TGTGCCAGTATGGGACCCCCCGGGGGCCGAGACAATGAGCAGTTCTTC. Its protein product is CASMGPPGGRDNEQFF. Combining the CDR3 with reference TRBV19 and TRBJ2-1 gives the whole variable domain DGGITQSPKYLFRKEGQNVTLSCEQNLNHDAMYWYRQDPGQGLRLIYYSQIVNDFQKGDIAEGYSVSREKKESFPLTVTSAQKNPTAFYLCASMGPPGGRDNEQFFGPGTRLTVL.